The 21 T cell receptor beta chains in this list originate from one sample, sequenced in a study of shared clonotypes between healthy human individuals. Profiling relied on immunoSEQ multiplex PCR, and the TCRdb table lists in-frame clones only, not all of them. There are approximately 980,000 clones in the sample; approximately 80% occur only once, and approximately 1.5% lies in the top ten. The sequenced material came from memory CD4+ T cells sorted from blood. Subset given: CD45RA-negative fraction. The receptors come from a man between 18 and 29 years old in good health.

This chain joins TRBV6-1 and TRBJ1-6; a weak D match, TRBD1 (6 bases). The CDR3 has 15 residues. Germline CDR1 MNHNS, CDR2 SASEGT. The ends were cut back, 7 bases at V and 4 bases at J, with 14 bases in the middle. Here the CDR3 DNA reads TGTGCCAGCACCGGGGGGGGGCAATATAATTCACCCCTCCACTTT. Amino acids: CASTGGGQYNSPLHF.

CDR3 nucleotides: TGTGCCAGCAGTTACGCGGACAGTTATAATTCACCCCTCCACTTT. Residues: CASSYADSYNSPLHF. The chain employs TRBV6-5 and TRBJ1-6; maybe TRBD1 (6 bases). CDR1 is MNHEY, CDR2 SVGAGI, per germline. The CDR3 has 15 amino acids. With 2 bases removed from V and 4 bases from J, the gap between germline ends came to 9 bases.

The V and J genes are TRBV14 and TRBJ2-7, with D possibly TRBD2 on 5 matching bases. CDR1 and CDR2 from the germline V gene are SGHDN and FVKESK. Between the trimmed V and J ends, which lost 4 bases and 3 bases, there was a span of 22 bases. The CDR3 has 17 amino acids. This CDR3 reads CASSPYRAGLGLYEQYF. CDR3 nucleotide sequence: TGTGCCAGCAGCCCATATCGGGCTGGACTTGGACTCTACGAGCAGTACTTC. Complete variable domain (other parts from reference TRBV14 and TRBJ2-7): EAGVTQFPSHSVIEKGQTVTLRCDPISGHDNLYWYRRVMGKEIKFLLHFVKESKQDESGMPNNRFLAERTGGTYSTLKVQPAELEDSGVYFCASSPYRAGLGLYEQYFGPGTRLTVT.

Details on this clone: Other DNA sequences of this sample code for an identical CDR3. This chain joins TRBV6-5 and TRBJ1-1; D unclear. V was cut by 2 bases and J by 0 bases, with 4 bases left in between. CDR1 is MNHEY and CDR2 is SVGAGI in the germline V gene. The CDR3 contains 13 residues. The CDR3 DNA reads as TGTGCCAGCAGTTACCAGGTGAACACTGAAGCTTTCTTT. Its translation is CASSYQVNTEAFF.

This clone appeared once. V usage is TRBV5-4 and J usage is TRBJ2-7; D might be TRBD2 (6 bases). Trimming cost V 4 bases and J 1 base, with 15 bases left between them. The V gene's germline CDR1 is SGHNT and CDR2 YYREEE (reference sequence). The CDR3 runs to 15 residues. CDR3 sequence reads: CASSQGLADSYEQYF. In DNA, the CDR3 is TGTGCCAGCAGCCAGGGATTAGCGGATTCCTACGAGCAGTACTTC. The variable domain in full, completed from reference TRBV5-4 and TRBJ2-7, reads ETGVTQSPTHLIKTRGQQVTLRCSSQSGHNTVSWYQQALGQGPQFIFQYYREEENGRGNFPPRFSGLQFPNYSSELNVNALELDDSALYLCASSQGLADSYEQYFGPGTRLTVT.

CDR3 loop: CASSGPQGKTYEQYF. The CDR3 bases are TGTGCCAGCAGCGGACCTCAGGGAAAAACCTACGAGCAGTACTTC. This chain connects TRBV7-2 to TRBJ2-7; D perhaps matches TRBD1 (5 bases). Germline lookup yields CDR1 SGHTA and CDR2 FQGNSA. CDR3 size: 15 residues. V was trimmed by 5 bases and J by 2 bases, leaving 16 bases between them. Looking up the rest from reference TRBV7-2 and TRBJ2-7 gives the full variable domain: GAGVSQSPSNKVTEKGKDVELRCDPISGHTALYWYRQSLGQGLEFLIYFQGNSAPDKSGLPSDRFSAERTGGSVSTLTIQRTQQEDSAVYLCASSGPQGKTYEQYFGPGTRLTVT.

This chain uses TRBV6-1 with TRBJ2-7, with 12 nucleotides matching TRBD2. There are 15 residues in the CDR3. CDR1 is MNHNS and CDR2 is SASEGT in the germline V gene. V dropped 4 bases and J dropped 2; count of bases not matched to a gene: 3. This CDR3 reads CASSALAGGTYEQYF. The CDR3 DNA reads TGTGCCAGCAGTGCACTAGCGGGAGGAACCTACGAGCAGTACTTC.

The rearrangement joins TRBV2 to TRBJ2-5; D gene uncertain. V lost 4 bases and J lost 5, with 11 bases in between. CDR1 and CDR2 from the germline V gene are SNHLY and FYNNEI. The CDR3 is made up of 13 amino acids. Written as DNA, the CDR3 is TGTGCCAGCAGTGTTCGGGTAAAGGAGACCCAGTACTTC. Translating gives CASSVRVKETQYF. Full variable domain (rest looked up from reference TRBV2 and TRBJ2-5): EPEVTQTPSHQVTQMGQEVILRCVPISNHLYFYWYRQILGQKVEFLVSFYNNEISEKSEIFDDQFSVERPDGSNFTLKIRSTKLEDSAMYFCASSVRVKETQYFGPGTRLLVL.

The chain uses TRBV7-9 and TRBJ2-7; D possibly matches TRBD1 or TRBD2 (6 bases each). Germline V gene sequence: CDR1 SEHNR, CDR2 FQNEAQ (reference sequence). The CDR3 spans 13 residues. The V and J ends lost 6 bases and 3 bases respectively, with 12 bases between them. The DNA of the CDR3 is TGTGCCAGCAGGCGGGACACTCACTACGAGCAGTACTTC. This encodes CASRRDTHYEQYF.

This clone was detected many times. V and J are TRBV7-9 and TRBJ1-1; 11 bases match TRBD1. The length of the CDR3 is 12 residues. V lost 5 bases and J lost 11; bases outside the gene matches: 4. CDR1 is SEHNR and CDR2 is FQNEAQ in the germline V gene (reference sequence). CDR3 sequence reads: CASSLDRGPAFF. The CDR3 coding sequence is TGTGCCAGCAGCCTGGACAGGGGGCCGGCTTTCTTT. Together with reference TRBV7-9 and TRBJ1-1, the CDR3 gives the full variable domain: DTGVSQNPRHKITKRGQNVTFRCDPISEHNRLYWYRQTLGQGPEFLTYFQNEAQLEKSRLLSDRFSAERPKGSFSTLEIQRTEQGDSAMYLCASSLDRGPAFFGQGTRLTVV.

The V and J genes are TRBV25-1 and TRBJ1-3, with D hard to call. Germline CDR1 is MGHDK and CDR2 is SYGVNS. V lost 10 bases and J 4 bases, leaving 14 bases between the germline ends. This CDR3 is built from 13 residues. The CDR3 loop is CATWPGKGNTIYF. CDR3 nucleotides: TGTGCCACCTGGCCTGGGAAGGGAAACACCATATATTTT.

On this clone itself: The sample contains more than one DNA sequence encoding this CDR3. The chain's CDR3 is CASADRGLGNTIYF. The CDR3 DNA reads TGTGCCAGCGCTGACCGGGGATTAGGAAACACCATATATTTT. The V and J genes are TRBV19 and TRBJ1-3; the D is unclear. CDR1 is LNHDA, CDR2 SQIVND, per germline (reference sequence). This CDR3 region has 14 residues. V was shortened by 9 bases and J by 4 bases, with 16 bases between the two germline ends.

The V and J genes are TRBV19 and TRBJ2-1; 9 nucleotides line up with TRBD2. Germline values: CDR1 LNHDA, CDR2 SQIVND (reference sequence). V was pared by 7 bases and J by 5 bases, with 12 bases of the junction left unmatched. The CDR3 spans 16 residues. The CDR3 region is CASKVVAGAYNNEQFF. The CDR3 bases are TGTGCCAGTAAGGTGGTAGCGGGAGCGTATAACAATGAGCAGTTCTTC. Full variable domain (outside the CDR3, taken from reference TRBV19 and TRBJ2-1): DGGITQSPKYLFRKEGQNVTLSCEQNLNHDAMYWYRQDPGQGLRLIYYSQIVNDFQKGDIAEGYSVSREKKESFPLTVTSAQKNPTAFYLCASKVVAGAYNNEQFFGPGTRLTVL.

This rearrangement joins TRBV19 to TRBJ1-2; 8 bases map to TRBD1. The CDR3 has 15 amino acids. CDR1 LNHDA and CDR2 SQIVND come from the germline V gene (reference sequence). V shed 5 bases, J shed 7 bases, and the junction held 12 bases outside the gene matches. The CDR3 DNA reads TGTGCCAGTAGTCCCCGGACAGGGTCGGAGGGTGGCTACACCTTC. Protein sequence: CASSPRTGSEGGYTF.

This chain joins TRBV5-1 and TRBJ1-4; a possible D gene is TRBD1 (5 bases). The length of the CDR3 is 15 residues. Per germline, CDR1 SGHRS and CDR2 YFSETQ. V was shortened by 4 bases and J by 1 base, with 11 bases between the two germline ends. The CDR3 DNA sequence: TGCGCCAGCAGCCAGAGGGGTGGAACTAATGAAAAACTGTTTTTT. Amino acids: CASSQRGGTNEKLFF.

This chain links TRBV5-6 with TRBJ2-1; D unclear. V was cut by 0 bases and J by 10 bases, with 8 bases left in between. The CDR3 extends over 12 amino acids. Germline V gene lookup returns CDR1 SGHDT and CDR2 YYEEEE. For the CDR3, the DNA is TGTGCCAGCAGCTTGGAGGCACGCGAGCAGTTCTTC. It translates to CASSLEAREQFF.

About this clone itself: At the DNA level, this CDR3 is encoded by other sequences in the same sample as well. The gene calls are TRBV20-1 and TRBJ1-2; D is perhaps TRBD1 (5 bases). This CDR3 is 11 amino acids long. The V and J ends lost 3 bases and 6 bases respectively, with 8 bases between them. Germline-derived CDR1 and CDR2 are DFQATT and SNEGSKA (reference sequence). CDR3 coding DNA: TGCAGTGCTAGGGGGGGAGATGGCTACACCTTC. This encodes CSARGGDGYTF.

This clone was seen a handful of times. The J gene is TRBJ2-7, the V gene TRBV11-2; 14 bases align to TRBD2. Per the germline V gene, CDR1 is SGHAT and CDR2 is FQNNGV. Germline trimming cut 8 bases from V and 4 bases from J; bases unmatched to any gene: 4. The CDR3 runs 14 residues. This CDR3 is CASAGTSGSYEQYF. The CDR3 bases are TGTGCCAGCGCGGGGACTAGCGGGAGTTACGAGCAGTACTTC.

The chain joins TRBV11-2 to TRBJ2-1; TRBD2 matches at 9 bases. The CDR3 spans 18 residues. The trim removed 2 bases at V and 5 bases at J, leaving 13 bases unmatched. The germline CDR1 and CDR2 sequences are SGHAT and FQNNGV. The CDR3 region is CASSLRMEDLAGNNEQFF. DNA of the CDR3: TGTGCCAGCAGCTTACGTATGGAGGATCTAGCGGGAAACAATGAGCAGTTCTTC. The complete variable domain, with remaining parts taken from reference TRBV11-2 and TRBJ2-1, reads EAGVAQSPRYKIIEKRQSVAFWCNPISGHATLYWYQQILGQGPKLLIQFQNNGVVDDSQLPKDRFSAERLKGVDSTLKIQPAKLEDSAVYLCASSLRMEDLAGNNEQFFGPGTRLTVL.

The rearrangement uses TRBV5-1 and TRBJ2-3; TRBD1 aligns across 7 bases. V gave up 7 bases and J gave up 5 bases; unmatched junction bases: 10. The CDR3 contains 14 residues. CDR1 and CDR2 (germline): SGHRS, YFSETQ. CDR3 residues: CASGEQGVGDTQYF. DNA for the CDR3: TGCGCCAGCGGTGAGCAGGGGGTCGGAGATACGCAGTATTTT.

This rearrangement joins TRBV7-2 to TRBJ2-3, with D perhaps matching TRBD2 (5 bases). CDR3 length: 12 amino acids. The germline V gene encodes CDR1 SGHTA and CDR2 FQGNSA. The V end was cut by 2 bases, the J end by 6 bases, with 6 bases between. The CDR3 is CASSLREDTQYF. DNA for the CDR3: TGTGCCAGCAGCTTAAGGGAGGATACGCAGTATTTT.